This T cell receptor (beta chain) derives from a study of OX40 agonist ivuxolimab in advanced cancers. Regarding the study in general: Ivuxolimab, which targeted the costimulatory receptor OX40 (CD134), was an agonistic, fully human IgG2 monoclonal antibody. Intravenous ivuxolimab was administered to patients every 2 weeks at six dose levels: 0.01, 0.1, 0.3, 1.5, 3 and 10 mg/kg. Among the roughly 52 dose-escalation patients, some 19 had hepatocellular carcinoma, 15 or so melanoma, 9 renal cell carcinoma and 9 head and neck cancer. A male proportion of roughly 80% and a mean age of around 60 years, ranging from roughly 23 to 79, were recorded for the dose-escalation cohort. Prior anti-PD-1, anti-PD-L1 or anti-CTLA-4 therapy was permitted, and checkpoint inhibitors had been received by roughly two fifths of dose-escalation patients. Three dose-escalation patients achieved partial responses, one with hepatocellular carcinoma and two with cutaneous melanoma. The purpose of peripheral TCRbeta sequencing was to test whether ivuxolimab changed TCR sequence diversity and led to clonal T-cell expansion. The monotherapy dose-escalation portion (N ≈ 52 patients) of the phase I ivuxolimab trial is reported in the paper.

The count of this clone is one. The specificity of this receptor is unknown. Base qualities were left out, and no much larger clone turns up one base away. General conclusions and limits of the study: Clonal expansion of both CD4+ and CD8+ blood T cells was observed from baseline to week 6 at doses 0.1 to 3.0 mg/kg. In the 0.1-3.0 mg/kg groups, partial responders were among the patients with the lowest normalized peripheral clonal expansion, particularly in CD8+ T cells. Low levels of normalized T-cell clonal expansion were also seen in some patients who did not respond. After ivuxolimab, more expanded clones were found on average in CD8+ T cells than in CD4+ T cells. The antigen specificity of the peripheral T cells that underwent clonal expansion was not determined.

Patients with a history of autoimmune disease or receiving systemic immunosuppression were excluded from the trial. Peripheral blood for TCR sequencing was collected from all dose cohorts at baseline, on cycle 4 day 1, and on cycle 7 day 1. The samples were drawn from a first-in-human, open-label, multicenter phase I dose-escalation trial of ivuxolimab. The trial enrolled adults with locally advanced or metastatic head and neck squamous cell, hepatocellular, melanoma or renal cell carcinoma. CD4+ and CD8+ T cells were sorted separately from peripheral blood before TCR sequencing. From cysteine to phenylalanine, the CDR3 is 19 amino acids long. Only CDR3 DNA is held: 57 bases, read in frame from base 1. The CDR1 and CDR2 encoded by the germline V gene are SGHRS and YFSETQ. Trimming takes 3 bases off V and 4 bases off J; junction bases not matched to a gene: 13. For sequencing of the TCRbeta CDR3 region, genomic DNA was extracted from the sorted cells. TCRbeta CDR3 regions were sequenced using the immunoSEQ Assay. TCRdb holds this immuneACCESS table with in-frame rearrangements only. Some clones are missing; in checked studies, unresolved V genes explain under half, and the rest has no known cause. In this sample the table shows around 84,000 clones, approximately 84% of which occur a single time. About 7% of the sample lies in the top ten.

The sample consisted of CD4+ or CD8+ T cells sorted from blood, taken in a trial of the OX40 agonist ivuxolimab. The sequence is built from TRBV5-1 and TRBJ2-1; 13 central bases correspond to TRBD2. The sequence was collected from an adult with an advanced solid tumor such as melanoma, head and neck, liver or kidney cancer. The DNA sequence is TGCGCCAGCAGCTCGAGGGTCCCGGGACTAGCGGGGACGTACAATGAGCAGTTCTTC. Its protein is CASSSRVPGLAGTYNEQFF.